This entry lists 24 T cell receptor beta chains sequenced from one sample in a study of cytomegalovirus exposure and HLA in healthy donors. Amplification used 60 Vbeta primers and 13 Jbeta primers. Clones were sequenced by immunoSEQ multiplex PCR, and TCRdb holds only the in-frame ones, with some missing. Seen here are approximately 200,000 clones, around 78% observed once, and the top ten hold 1.5% to 2%. The sequenced sample consisted of PBMCs. These receptors came from a man aged 25 to 45 in good health and CMV-seronegative.

The chain combines TRBV28 with TRBJ2-5; 7 nucleotides align to TRBD2. The germline gives CDR1 MDHEN, CDR2 SYDVKM. Trimming at V came to 5 bases and at J to 4 bases, leaving 13 bases not matched to a gene. The CDR3 totals 16 residues. The CDR3 protein is CASSGAGVGGLETQYF. CDR3 bases: TGTGCCAGCAGTGGTGCCGGGGTGGGGGGGTTAGAGACCCAGTACTTC.

In this sample, this clone turned up a few times. The V gene is TRBV6-6, the J gene TRBJ1-2, with 7 bases that match TRBD1. Germline-derived CDR1 and CDR2 are MNHNY and SVGAGI (reference sequence). This CDR3 has 14 residues. Trimming cost V 6 bases and J 3 bases; bases outside gene matches: 7. This chain's CDR3 is CASSFIDRDYGYTF. CDR3 DNA sequence: TGTGCCAGCAGCTTCATTGACAGGGACTATGGCTACACCTTC.

This clone was observed once. The V and J genes are TRBV6-7 and TRBJ2-3; TRBD2 matches at 9 bases. TRBV6-7 is labeled an ORF, and its function is uncertain. V lost 2 bases, J lost 5 bases, and 11 bases stayed unmatched. The CDR3 has 17 amino acids. The CDR3 region is CASSYHNSQREEDTQYF. The CDR3 region has the DNA TGTGCCAGCAGTTACCACAACAGTCAGCGGGAGGAAGATACGCAGTATTTT.

This clone has a single count. The chain has TRBV7-8 and TRBJ1-5; the D gene is possibly TRBD1 (5 bases). Trimming removed 0 bases at V and 6 bases at J, with 18 bases between. CDR1 and CDR2 (germline): SGHVS, FQNEAQ. CDR3 length: 17 residues. CDR3 sequence (DNA): TGTGCCAGCAGCTTAGCGCCGATCGGAGGGGATGCTCAGCCCCAGCATTTT. Translating gives CASSLAPIGGDAQPQHF. Filled out from reference TRBV7-8 and TRBJ1-5, the complete variable domain reads GAGVSQSPRYKVAKRGQDVALRCDPISGHVSLFWYQQALGQGPEFLTYFQNEAQLDKSGLPSDRFFAERPEGSVSTLKIQRTQQEDSAVYLCASSLAPIGGDAQPQHFGDGTRLSIL.

This chain links TRBV6-1 with TRBJ2-7, with no clear D. Trimming stripped 5 bases from V and 0 bases from J, with 5 bases between. CDR3 length: 12 amino acids. The germline gives CDR1 MNHNS, CDR2 SASEGT. The CDR3 sequence is CASSMSSYEQYF. Written as DNA, the CDR3 is TGTGCCAGCAGTATGAGCTCCTACGAGCAGTACTTC.

This clone was detected only a few times. The chain couples TRBV29-1 to TRBJ1-1; D unclear. The germline V gene encodes CDR1 SQVTM and CDR2 ANQGSEA. Trimming removed 4 bases at V and 3 bases at J, with 9 bases between. The CDR3 consists of 12 residues. The CDR3 loop is CSVAPGHTEAFF. CDR3 coding DNA: TGCAGCGTTGCTCCAGGCCACACTGAAGCTTTCTTT.

The V gene is TRBV6-4, the J gene TRBJ2-7, with D possibly matching TRBD2 (5 bases). CDR3 length: 13 amino acids. Germline V lookup: CDR1 MRHNA, CDR2 SNTAGT. The ends were cut back, 6 bases at V and 5 bases at J, with 14 bases in the middle. CDR3 sequence (DNA): TGTGCCAGCAGCCCCAGATTTAGCGACGAGCAGTACTTC. It is translated as CASSPRFSDEQYF.

The V and J genes are TRBV28 and TRBJ1-6; 7 nucleotides agree with TRBD1. CDR1 and CDR2 (germline): MDHEN, SYDVKM. J gave up 12 bases and V 5 bases, and 19 bases lay outside the gene matches. This CDR3 comprises 17 residues. The CDR3 DNA follows: TGTGCCAGCAGTACTGAACGGGACAGCAGCTTGATCGGACCCCTCCACTTT. Translated: CASSTERDSSLIGPLHF.

The J gene is TRBJ2-6, the V gene TRBV29-1, with D uncertain. V was shortened by 4 bases and J by 0 bases, with 7 bases between the two germline ends. This CDR3 comprises 14 residues. Germline CDR1 reads SQVTM; CDR2 reads ANQGSEA. The CDR3 protein is CSVGPSSGANVLTF. The CDR3 DNA reads as TGCAGCGTTGGGCCCAGCTCTGGGGCCAACGTCCTGACTTTC. Full variable domain (outside the CDR3, taken from reference TRBV29-1 and TRBJ2-6): SAVISQKPSRDICQRGTSLTIQCQVDSQVTMMFWYRQQPGQSLTLIATANQGSEATYESGFVIDKFPISRPNLTFSTLTVSNMSPEDSSIYLCSVGPSSGANVLTFGAGSRLTVL.

The genes are TRBV30 and TRBJ1-2; perhaps TRBD1 as D (6 bases). Germline V CDR1 and CDR2: GTSNPN, SVGIG (reference sequence). Trimming cost V 0 bases and J 8 bases, with 16 bases left between them. The CDR3 extends over 14 amino acids. CDR3 residues: CAWSVLGGRWGYTF. The CDR3 nucleotides are TGTGCCTGGAGTGTACTCGGGGGGCGTTGGGGCTACACCTTC.

The V and J genes are TRBV28 and TRBJ2-7, with a possible D match to TRBD1 (5 bases). This CDR3 has 14 residues. V gave up 2 bases and J gave up 0 bases, with 8 bases separating them. CDR1 is MDHEN, CDR2 SYDVKM, per germline. CDR3 sequence (DNA): TGTGCCAGCAGTTTAGCAGGGTTCTCCTACGAGCAGTACTTC. Translation gives CASSLAGFSYEQYF.

The V call is TRBV7-9, the J call TRBJ1-2, with D maybe TRBD1 (6 bases). Germline V CDR1 and CDR2: SEHNR, FQNEAQ (reference sequence). The CDR3 is 15 residues long. Trimming took 5 bases from V and 3 from J, leaving 16 bases between them. CDR3 nucleotide sequence: TGTGCCAGCAGCCCCGCGGACAGCGAATACTATGGCTACACCTTC. It is translated as CASSPADSEYYGYTF.

This chain links TRBV11-3 with TRBJ2-7, with a weak D call TRBD2 (6 bases). CDR1 and CDR2 (germline): SGHNT, YENEEA. The CDR3 totals 15 residues. With 3 bases removed from V and 3 bases from J, the gap between germline ends came to 15 bases. The CDR3 DNA reads TGTGCCAGCAGCTTCGCGACTAGATCCTACTACGAGCAGTACTTC. Amino acid sequence: CASSFATRSYYEQYF. Combining the CDR3 with reference TRBV11-3 and TRBJ2-7 gives the whole variable domain EAGVVQSPRYKIIEKKQPVAFWCNPISGHNTLYWYLQNLGQGPELLIRYENEEAVDDSQLPKDRFSAERLKGVDSTLKIQPAELGDSAVYLCASSFATRSYYEQYFGPGTRLTVT.

This chain joins TRBV6-1 and TRBJ1-3, with D perhaps TRBD1 (5 bases). Germline V gene lookup returns CDR1 MNHNS and CDR2 SASEGT. The CDR3 length is 18 residues. With 3 bases removed from V and 1 base from J, the gap between germline ends came to 19 bases. The CDR3 spells CASSDLPQQGTSGNTIYF. The CDR3 DNA reads TGTGCCAGCAGTGACCTCCCCCAGCAGGGCACTTCTGGAAACACCATATATTTT.

Only a few counts were recorded for this clone. The chain uses TRBV29-1 and TRBJ2-3; tentative D call: TRBD2 (5 bases). The CDR3 contains 11 residues. Trimming pared 7 bases from V and 0 bases from J, leaving 5 bases between. CDR1 is SQVTM and CDR2 is ANQGSEA in the germline V gene. The CDR3 DNA reads TGCAGCGGGACTAGCACAGATACGCAGTATTTT. Its protein is CSGTSTDTQYF.

This clone has just one count. The rearrangement joins TRBV30 to TRBJ1-6; weak D call: TRBD1 (5 bases). The germline V gene encodes CDR1 GTSNPN and CDR2 SVGIG (reference sequence). The CDR3 is 15 residues long. Between the trimmed V and J ends, which lost 3 bases and 7 bases, there was a span of 16 bases. This CDR3 reads CAWRQVRDANSPLHF. CDR3 DNA sequence: TGTGCCTGGAGACAGGTGCGGGACGCAAATTCACCCCTCCACTTT.

This chain connects TRBV7-3 to TRBJ2-1; TRBD2 might be the D (5 bases). The CDR3 loop spans 16 amino acids. CDR1 is SGHTA, CDR2 FQGTGA, per germline. Trimming took 5 bases from V and 8 from J, leaving 22 bases between them. As DNA, the CDR3 is TGTGCCAGCAGCCAATGGTCATCTAGCATGGGCGATGAGCAGTTCTTC. This encodes CASSQWSSSMGDEQFF.

The gene calls are TRBV14 and TRBJ1-1; D remains ambiguous. This CDR3 is 12 amino acids long. V shed 5 bases and J shed 2 bases, with 6 bases lying between them. Germline values: CDR1 SGHDN, CDR2 FVKESK. This CDR3 reads CASSKTNTEAFF. In DNA, the CDR3 is TGTGCCAGCAGCAAAACAAACACTGAAGCTTTCTTT.

The rearrangement joins TRBV9 to TRBJ2-3, with a possible D match to TRBD2 (5 bases). The CDR3 consists of 14 residues. The V gene's germline CDR1 is SGDLS and CDR2 YYNGEE. V was shortened by 0 bases and J by 5 bases, with 10 bases between the two germline ends. The CDR3 DNA follows: TGTGCCAGCAGCGTAGACGGGGTGAGAGATACGCAGTATTTT. The encoded protein is CASSVDGVRDTQYF.

Concerning this clone itself: This specimen includes other DNA sequences encoding the same CDR3. The genes are TRBV6-5 and TRBJ2-1; 7 bases agree with TRBD2. Germline assignment: CDR1 MNHEY and CDR2 SVGAGI. V gave up 2 bases and J gave up 0 bases; unmatched junction bases: 1. The CDR3 is 15 amino acids. CDR3: CASSYGGGSYNEQFF. As DNA, the CDR3 is TGTGCCAGCAGTTACGGCGGGGGCTCCTACAATGAGCAGTTCTTC.

V gene TRBV21-1 combines with J gene TRBJ2-6; the tabulated D call, TRBD2, remains unverified against the DNA. TRBV21-1 is shown as a pseudogene. This CDR3 region has 17 residues. The DNA of the CDR3 is TGTGCCAGCCCCCCTTTGAGGACTCCCCTTGGGGCCAACGTCCTGACTTTC. Its translation: CASPPLRTPLGANVLTF.

The genes are TRBV11-2 and TRBJ1-1; 7 nucleotides match TRBD1. The ends lost 4 bases at V and 5 bases at J; junction bases unmatched: 7. Germline CDR1 is SGHAT and CDR2 is FQNNGV. CDR3 size: 14 residues. This CDR3 is CASSSITGVTEAFF. CDR3 DNA: TGTGCCAGCAGCTCTATAACAGGGGTGACTGAAGCTTTCTTT.

The CDR3: CTSSQVRRTSGSYNEQFF. In DNA, the CDR3 is TGCACCAGCAGCCAAGTTCGGAGGACTAGCGGGAGTTACAATGAGCAGTTCTTC. The chain employs TRBV1 and TRBJ2-1; the D segment call TRBD2 is taken from the table without a DNA check. TRBV1 is a documented pseudogene. The CDR3 extends over 18 amino acids.

Here the CDR3 reads CASKKTGGLRETQYF. CDR3 bases: TGTGCCAGCAAAAAGACAGGGGGCCTTCGGGAGACCCAGTACTTC. The chain employs TRBV28 and TRBJ2-5; TRBD1 matches at 10 bases. In germline, CDR1 is MDHEN, CDR2 SYDVKM. The CDR3 extends over 15 amino acids. V shed 7 bases, J shed 5 bases, and the junction held 10 bases outside the gene matches.